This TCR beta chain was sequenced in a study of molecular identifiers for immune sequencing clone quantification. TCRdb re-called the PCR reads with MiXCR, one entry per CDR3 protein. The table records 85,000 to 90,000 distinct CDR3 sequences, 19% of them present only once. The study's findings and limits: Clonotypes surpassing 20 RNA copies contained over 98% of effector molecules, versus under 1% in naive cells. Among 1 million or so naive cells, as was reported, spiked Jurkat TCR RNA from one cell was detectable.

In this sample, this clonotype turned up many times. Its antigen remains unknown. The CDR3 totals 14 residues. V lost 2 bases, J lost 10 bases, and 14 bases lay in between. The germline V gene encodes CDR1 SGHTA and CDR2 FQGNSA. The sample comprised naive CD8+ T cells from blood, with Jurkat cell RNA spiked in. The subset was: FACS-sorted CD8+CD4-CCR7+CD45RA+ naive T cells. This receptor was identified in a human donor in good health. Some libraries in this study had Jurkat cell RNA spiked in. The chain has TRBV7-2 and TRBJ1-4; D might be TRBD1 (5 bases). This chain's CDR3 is CASSLTEGTGKLFF. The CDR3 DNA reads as TGTGCCAGCAGCTTAACGGAGGGGACGGGAAAACTGTTTTTT.